These T cell receptor beta chains were read from a single sample in a study of blood T cell repertoires in COVID-19. The assay was immunoSEQ multiplex PCR, and TCRdb's table has in-frame clones only and misses some. The repertoire includes some 250,000 clones, about 80% of them detected once, and about 3.1% sits in the top ten. The sample taken for sequencing was peripheral blood. The origin of the receptors is an elderly woman with acute or convalescent COVID-19. Both conserved end residues are part of each CDR3. The D gene is left open where the match is weak. Only some rows state a clone size, as once, few, many or a class for expanded clones.

abundance	v_gene	d_gene	j_gene	CDR3nt	CDR3aa
few	TRBV5-1	TRBD1	TRBJ2-2	TGCGCCAGCAGCCTGGGACAGGGGGCTGGCACCGGGGAGCTGTTTTTT	CASSLGQGAGTGELFF
NA	TRBV6-5	TRBD2	TRBJ2-4	TGTGCCAGCAGTTACTCCAGCGGGGCAGCCAAAAACATTCAGTACTTC	CASSYSSGAAKNIQYF
NA	TRBV2	TRBD1	TRBJ1-2	TGTGCCAGCGCCGGACAGGGTGGAGGCTACACCTTC	CASAGQGGGYTF
few	TRBV2	TRBD2	TRBJ2-1	TGTGCCAGCACCGTCGGGAGGGGCCCCTACAATGAGCAGTTCTTC	CASTVGRGPYNEQFF
few	TRBV4-2	TRBD2	TRBJ2-1	TGTGCCAGCAGCCAAGTGGAACTAGCGGGAGTTGGGGCCCACAATGAGCAGTTCTTC	CASSQVELAGVGAHNEQFF
NA	TRBV7-9	NA	TRBJ1-1	TGTGCCAGCAGCTCCGGACAGACCACGAACACTGAAGCTTTCTTT	CASSSGQTTNTEAFF
NA	TRBV2	NA	TRBJ1-1	TGTGCCAGCAGTGCGAGACAAAGGCTTGAAGCTTTCTTT	CASSARQRLEAFF
NA	TRBV18	NA	TRBJ2-3	TGTGCCAGCTCACCAGAGACGGGACTGAGCACAGATACGCAGTATTTT	CASSPETGLSTDTQYF
NA	TRBV28	TRBD2	TRBJ2-5	TGTGCCAGCACTTTAGGGGGACTAGCACAAGAGACCCAGTACTTC	CASTLGGLAQETQYF
NA	TRBV4-1	NA	TRBJ1-5	TGCGCCAGCAGCCAAGGGGACACTAGAAGCAATCAGCCCCAGCATTTT	CASSQGDTRSNQPQHF
NA	TRBV4-2	TRBD2	TRBJ2-3	TGTGCCAGCAGCCGGGTAGCGGGAGAGACAGATACGCAGTATTTT	CASSRVAGETDTQYF
NA	TRBV30	NA	TRBJ1-1	TGTGCCTGGAGTGTAGGAGGCAGCATGAACACTGAAGCTTTCTTT	CAWSVGGSMNTEAFF
once	TRBV27	TRBD1	TRBJ1-2	TGTGCCAGCAGTCCCTCCAGGGGGCCAGCCTATGGCTACACCTTC	CASSPSRGPAYGYTF
NA	TRBV7-9	TRBD1	TRBJ2-2	TGTGCCAGCAGCTTAGCTGCCGGGACAGGGCGTAACACCGGGGAGCTGTTTTTT	CASSLAAGTGRNTGELFF
NA	TRBV6-1	TRBD2	TRBJ2-7	TGTGCCAGCAGGGAAGGACTAGCGGGAGTGTTGGAGCAGTACTTC	CASREGLAGVLEQYF
NA	TRBV6-1	NA	TRBJ1-2	TGTGCCAGCAGTGAAGAGGAAACAGCCGGCTACACCTTC	CASSEEETAGYTF
NA	TRBV24-1	NA	TRBJ1-2	TGTGCCACCAGTGATTTCTACTATGGCTACACCTTC	CATSDFYYGYTF
NA	TRBV2	NA	TRBJ1-6	TGTGCCAGCAGTGTACAGGGTGGGGATAATTCACCCCTCCACTTT	CASSVQGGDNSPLHF
NA	TRBV6-5	NA	TRBJ1-5	TGTGCCAGCAGCCTAGATCGGGGTCAGCCCCAGCATTTT	CASSLDRGQPQHF
NA	TRBV11-2	TRBD1	TRBJ2-7	TGTGCCAGCAGCTCTAGACAGGGCTCCTACGAGCAGTACTTC	CASSSRQGSYEQYF
NA	TRBV7-2	NA	TRBJ2-2	TGTGCCAGCAGCACCGAGGGCTGGTATAACACCGGGGAGCTGTTTTTT	CASSTEGWYNTGELFF
NA	TRBV2	TRBD2	TRBJ2-3	TGTGCCAGCAATTCCGGGGGGATCACAGATACGCAGTATTTT	CASNSGGITDTQYF
NA	TRBV7-9	NA	TRBJ2-3	TGTGCCAGCAGCTTAGCTGGGCGAAGCACAGATACGCAGTATTTT	CASSLAGRSTDTQYF
NA	TRBV7-8	NA	TRBJ1-2	TGTGCCAGCAGCTTGGGAGGGCGCTCCTTGTTGGGCTACACCTTC	CASSLGGRSLLGYTF
NA	TRBV5-6	TRBD1	TRBJ1-5	TGTGCCAGCAGCTTGACCACAGGGGGCTTCAATCAGCCCCAGCATTTT	CASSLTTGGFNQPQHF
NA	TRBV29-1	NA	TRBJ1-1	TGCTGTTCTATCACAGGCACTGAAGCTTTCTTT	CCSITGTEAFF
NA	TRBV10-3	NA	TRBJ1-5	TGTGCCATCAGAGATGGACAATATAGCAATCAGCCCCAGCATTTT	CAIRDGQYSNQPQHF
NA	TRBV5-1	NA	TRBJ1-6	TGCGCCAGCAGCGGCGGGAGCTCCTATAATTCACCCCTCCACTTT	CASSGGSSYNSPLHF
NA	TRBV11-2	NA	TRBJ2-2	TGTGCCAGCAGCCGGACACGGGGGGCTAACACCGGGGAGCTGTTTTTT	CASSRTRGANTGELFF
NA	TRBV3-1/TRBV3-2	TRBD1	TRBJ1-4	TGTGCCAGCAGCCAAGATCAAGTCAGGGGGGAAAAACTGTTTTTT	CASSQDQVRGEKLFF
NA	TRBV3-1/TRBV3-2	NA	TRBJ2-5	TGTGCCAGCAGCCAAGAGGGAGGCTGGGAGACCCAGTACTTC	CASSQEGGWETQYF
NA	TRBV19	TRBD2	TRBJ2-5	TGTGCCAGTAGTATAGGGGGGGGAGGAGAGACCCAGTACTTC	CASSIGGGGETQYF
NA	TRBV2	TRBD1	TRBJ1-5	TGTGCCAGCAGTTCAGACAGGGGGAATCAGCCCCAGCATTTT	CASSSDRGNQPQHF
NA	TRBV2	TRBD2	TRBJ2-1	TGTGCCAGCAAGGAGCGGGGCACATACAATGAGCAGTTCTTC	CASKERGTYNEQFF
NA	TRBV7-9	TRBD2	TRBJ2-3	TGTGCCAGCAGCTTGCCAGCGGGAGGGGGCACAGATACGCAGTATTTT	CASSLPAGGGTDTQYF
NA	TRBV19	NA	TRBJ2-5	TGTGCCAGTAGTATAGATGGGAGAGTGGTGTACTTC	CASSIDGRVVYF
NA	TRBV5-1	TRBD1	TRBJ1-6	TGCGCCAGCAGCTTGGAGGGGGGCAGGGGGAATTCACCCCTCCACTTT	CASSLEGGRGNSPLHF
NA	TRBV21-1	NA	TRBJ2-5	TGTGCCAGCAGCAAAAAGGAGTTCACGGTTCGAGAGACCCAGTACTTC	CASSKKEFTVRETQYF
NA	TRBV6-5	TRBD2	TRBJ2-1	TGTGCCAGCACTACCGGCGGGGGGGGCTACAATGAGCAGTTCTTC	CASTTGGGGYNEQFF
few	TRBV5-1	TRBD1	TRBJ2-7	TGCGCCAGCAGCGCGACAGGGGACCCCACCCGGGGGCAGTACTTC	CASSATGDPTRGQYF
NA	TRBV2	TRBD1	TRBJ1-3	TGTGCCAGCAGTTCCACAGGGGGCACTAGAAACACCATATATTTT	CASSSTGGTRNTIYF
NA	TRBV7-9	NA	TRBJ2-2	TGTGCCAGCAGCTTAGCGCGGCAATCCGGGGAGCTGTTTTTT	CASSLARQSGELFF
NA	TRBV5-8	NA	TRBJ2-2	TGTGCCAGCAGCCCTGGGTGGAAAGCGTCGAACACCGGGGAGCTGTTTTTT	CASSPGWKASNTGELFF
NA	TRBV19	NA	TRBJ2-5	TGTGCCAGTACTAGGGGCGGGATAGGCGAGACCCAGTACTTC	CASTRGGIGETQYF
once	TRBV5-1	TRBD1	TRBJ1-2	TGCGCCAGCAGCTTGATTCCAGGGGGCGATACTGGCTACACCTTC	CASSLIPGGDTGYTF
once	TRBV10-3	NA	TRBJ2-1	TGTGCCATCAGTGATTCTTACAATGAGCAGTTCTTC	CAISDSYNEQFF
NA	TRBV7-9	NA	TRBJ2-6	TGTGCCAGCAGCTCAGGGTTGGCTGGGGCCAACGTCCTGACTTTC	CASSSGLAGANVLTF
once	TRBV5-6	TRBD1	TRBJ1-3	TGTGCCAGCAGCTACAGGGGCTTTAACTCTGGAAACACCATATATTTT	CASSYRGFNSGNTIYF
NA	TRBV7-9	TRBD2	TRBJ2-5	TGTGCCAGCAGCCAGACGACTAGCAGGGAAGAGACCCAGTACTTC	CASSQTTSREETQYF
NA	TRBV5-1	NA	TRBJ2-1	TGCGCCAGCAGCTTGGAGAGCGGTTCCTACAATGAGCAGTTCTTC	CASSLESGSYNEQFF
NA	TRBV19	NA	TRBJ2-4	TGTGCCAGTAGTAACAGGGACATTCAGTACTTC	CASSNRDIQYF
NA	TRBV7-9	TRBD1	TRBJ1-2	TGTGCCAGCAGCTTAGCCGGGGACAGACCGACGATTAACTATGGCTACACCTTC	CASSLAGDRPTINYGYTF
few	TRBV4-3	TRBD2	TRBJ2-2	TGCGCCAGCAGCCAAGAGTCCCCGGTAGCGGGGGGGCACACCGGGGAGCTGTTTTTT	CASSQESPVAGGHTGELFF
once	TRBV6-2/TRBV6-3	NA	TRBJ2-2	TGTGCCAGCAGTTACTCGGGGCTAGGGACCGGGGAGCTGTTTTTT	CASSYSGLGTGELFF
NA	TRBV19	NA	TRBJ1-5	TGTGCCACGGAGCAGGGTTTCAGCAATCAGCCCCAGCATTTT	CATEQGFSNQPQHF
NA	TRBV11-2	TRBD2	TRBJ2-3	TGTGCCAGCCGAGTTTTAGCGGGGGCCAGCACAGATACGCAGTATTTT	CASRVLAGASTDTQYF
NA	TRBV6-5	TRBD2	TRBJ2-3	TGTGCCAGCAGTTGGATGCGGGGGGAAACTATAGATACGCAGTATTTT	CASSWMRGETIDTQYF
NA	TRBV7-6	TRBD2	TRBJ2-1	TGTGCCAGCAGCTTAGCCCTCGGGGCTAGCGGGGGGGTTAATGATAATGAGCAGTTCTTC	CASSLALGASGGVNDNEQFF
NA	TRBV20-1	TRBD2	TRBJ2-3	TGCAGTGCTAGTGGTATCGGTAGCGGGAGAAGCGGCACAGATACGCAGTATTTT	CSASGIGSGRSGTDTQYF